This entry describes one TCR beta chain. Distinct nucleotide sequences in the sample also encode this CDR3. The sample belongs to a study of blood T cell repertoires in COVID-19. In the study overall: Italy, Spain and the United States were the sources of the convalescent and acute COVID-19 samples. From T cells, B-cell-depleted T cells, or PBMCs came the material, which was cDNA or gDNA.

The germline V gene encodes CDR1 LGHNA and CDR2 YSLEER. Trimming removed 0 bases at V and 1 base at J, with 10 bases between. The CDR3 is made up of 15 amino acids. Authors' data handling: Amplifying reference gene primers gave estimates of nucleated cell counts. The assay was immunoSEQ multiplex PCR, and TCRdb's table has in-frame clones only and misses some. Clonal size and the V and J genes are those of that table, whereas D and trimming came from the DNA. Here the sample spans roughly 80,000 clones, around 80% being singletons. Sequences were obtained from peripheral blood. This clonotype was obtained from a man in his sixties with active or convalescent COVID-19. The chain has TRBV4-3 and TRBJ2-7, with D perhaps matching TRBD1 (5 bases). The CDR3 region is CASSQDRAGSYEQYF. The CDR3 nucleotides read TGCGCCAGCAGCCAAGACAGGGCAGGGTCCTACGAGCAGTACTTC.